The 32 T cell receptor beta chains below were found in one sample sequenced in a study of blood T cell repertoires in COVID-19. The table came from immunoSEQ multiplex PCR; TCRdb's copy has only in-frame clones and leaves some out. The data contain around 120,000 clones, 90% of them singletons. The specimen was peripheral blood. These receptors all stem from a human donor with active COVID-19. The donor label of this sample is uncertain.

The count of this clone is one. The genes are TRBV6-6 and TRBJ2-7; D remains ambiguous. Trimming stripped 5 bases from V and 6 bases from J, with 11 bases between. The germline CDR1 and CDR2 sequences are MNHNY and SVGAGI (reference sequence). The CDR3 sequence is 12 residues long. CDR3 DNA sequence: TGTGCCAGCAGTCCCGCATCGGGCGAGCAGTACTTC. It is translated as CASSPASGEQYF.

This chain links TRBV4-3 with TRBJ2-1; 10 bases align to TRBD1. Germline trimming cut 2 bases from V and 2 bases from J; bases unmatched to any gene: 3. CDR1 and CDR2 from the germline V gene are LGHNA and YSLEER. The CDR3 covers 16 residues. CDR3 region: CASSQQTGGTYNEQFF. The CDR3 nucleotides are TGCGCCAGCAGCCAACAGACAGGGGGCACCTACAATGAGCAGTTCTTC.

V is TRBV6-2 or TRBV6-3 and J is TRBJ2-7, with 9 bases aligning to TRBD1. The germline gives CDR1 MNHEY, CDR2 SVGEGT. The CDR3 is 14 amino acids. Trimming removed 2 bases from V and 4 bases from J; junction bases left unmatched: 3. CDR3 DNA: TGTGCCAGCAGTTACGGGGGACAGGGTTACGAGCAGTACTTC. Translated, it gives CASSYGGQGYEQYF.

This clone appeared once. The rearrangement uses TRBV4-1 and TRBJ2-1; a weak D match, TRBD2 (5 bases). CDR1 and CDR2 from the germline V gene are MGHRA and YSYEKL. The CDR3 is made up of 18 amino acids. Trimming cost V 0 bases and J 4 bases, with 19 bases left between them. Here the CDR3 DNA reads TGCGCCAGCAGCCAAGATGTATCGGCTCTGAGAGGGTACAATGAGCAGTTCTTC. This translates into CASSQDVSALRGYNEQFF.

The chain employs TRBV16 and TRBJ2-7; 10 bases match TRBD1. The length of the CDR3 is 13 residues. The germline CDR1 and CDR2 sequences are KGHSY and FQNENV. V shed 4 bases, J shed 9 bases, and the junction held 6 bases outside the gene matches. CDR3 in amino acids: CASSLGQGTGQYF. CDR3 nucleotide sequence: TGTGCCAGCAGCCTGGGACAGGGGACGGGGCAGTACTTC.

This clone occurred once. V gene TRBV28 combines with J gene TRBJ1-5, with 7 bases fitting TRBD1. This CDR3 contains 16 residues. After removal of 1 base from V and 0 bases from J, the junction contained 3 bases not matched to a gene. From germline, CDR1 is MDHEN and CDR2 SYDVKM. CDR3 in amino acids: CASSLFGTDSNQPQHF. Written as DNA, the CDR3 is TGTGCCAGCAGTTTATTCGGGACAGATAGCAATCAGCCCCAGCATTTT.

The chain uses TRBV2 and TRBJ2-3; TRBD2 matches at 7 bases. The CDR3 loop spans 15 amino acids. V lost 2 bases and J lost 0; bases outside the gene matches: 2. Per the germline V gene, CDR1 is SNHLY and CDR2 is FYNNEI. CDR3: CASSERGSSTDTQYF. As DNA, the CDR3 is TGTGCCAGCAGTGAACGCGGGAGTAGCACAGATACGCAGTATTTT.

The CDR3 coding sequence is TGTGCCAGCAGCGGGGGGCCCTATGGCTACACCTTC. Translation gives CASSGGPYGYTF. The chain carries TRBV25-1 and TRBJ1-2; possibly TRBD1 for D (6 bases). CDR3 length: 12 amino acids. V gave up 6 bases and J gave up 4 bases, with 9 bases separating them. The V gene's germline CDR1 is MGHDK and CDR2 SYGVNS.

CDR3 loop: CASSMVEGTFFTYNEQFF. Written as DNA, the CDR3 is TGTGCCAGTAGTATGGTCGAGGGGACATTCTTTACCTACAATGAGCAGTTCTTC. J is TRBJ2-1 and V is TRBV19, with D perhaps TRBD1 (6 bases). V was shortened by 3 bases and J by 2 bases, with 20 bases between the two germline ends. Germline V gene lookup returns CDR1 LNHDA and CDR2 SQIVND (reference sequence). CDR3 length equals 18 residues.

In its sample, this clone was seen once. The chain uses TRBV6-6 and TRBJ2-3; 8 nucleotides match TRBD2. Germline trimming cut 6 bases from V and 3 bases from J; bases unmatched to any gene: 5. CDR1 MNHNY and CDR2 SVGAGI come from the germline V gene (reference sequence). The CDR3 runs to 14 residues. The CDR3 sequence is CASRSRGGTDTQYF. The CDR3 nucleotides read TGTGCCAGCAGAAGTCGGGGGGGGACAGATACGCAGTATTTT.

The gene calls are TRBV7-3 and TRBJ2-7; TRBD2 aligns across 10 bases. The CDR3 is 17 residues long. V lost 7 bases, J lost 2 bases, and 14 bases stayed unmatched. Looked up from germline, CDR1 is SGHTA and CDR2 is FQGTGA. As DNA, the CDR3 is TGTGCCAGCATCAACCAAACAGGACTAGCGGTGACCTACGAGCAGTACTTC. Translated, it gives CASINQTGLAVTYEQYF.

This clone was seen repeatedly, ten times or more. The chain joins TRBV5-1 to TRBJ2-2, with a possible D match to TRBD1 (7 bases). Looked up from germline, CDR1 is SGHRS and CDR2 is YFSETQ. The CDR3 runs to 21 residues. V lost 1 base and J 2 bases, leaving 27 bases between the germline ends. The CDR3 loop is CASSLRGPGTYRGHNTGELFF. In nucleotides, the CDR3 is TGCGCCAGCAGCTTGAGGGGACCTGGGACTTACAGGGGCCATAACACCGGGGAGCTGTTTTTT.

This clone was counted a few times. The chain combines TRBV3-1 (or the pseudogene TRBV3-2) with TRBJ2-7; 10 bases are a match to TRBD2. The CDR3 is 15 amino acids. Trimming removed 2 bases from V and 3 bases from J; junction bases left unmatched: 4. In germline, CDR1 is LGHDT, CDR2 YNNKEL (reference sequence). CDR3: CASSQSVAGGYEQYF. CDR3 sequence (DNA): TGTGCCAGCAGCCAAAGCGTAGCGGGGGGCTACGAGCAGTACTTC.

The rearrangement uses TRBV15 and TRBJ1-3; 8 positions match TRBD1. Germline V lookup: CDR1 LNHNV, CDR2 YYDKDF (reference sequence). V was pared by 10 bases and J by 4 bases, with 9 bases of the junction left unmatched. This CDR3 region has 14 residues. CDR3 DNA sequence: TGTGCCAGCCGCTCAGGGGGCGTAGGAAACACCATATATTTT. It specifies CASRSGGVGNTIYF.

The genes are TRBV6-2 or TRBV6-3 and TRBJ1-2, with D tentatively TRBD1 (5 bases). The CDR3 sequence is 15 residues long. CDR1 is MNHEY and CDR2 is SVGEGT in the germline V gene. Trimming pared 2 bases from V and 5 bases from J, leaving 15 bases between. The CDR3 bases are TGTGCCAGCAGTTACGGATTTACAGGACGATATGGCTACACCTTC. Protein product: CASSYGFTGRYGYTF.

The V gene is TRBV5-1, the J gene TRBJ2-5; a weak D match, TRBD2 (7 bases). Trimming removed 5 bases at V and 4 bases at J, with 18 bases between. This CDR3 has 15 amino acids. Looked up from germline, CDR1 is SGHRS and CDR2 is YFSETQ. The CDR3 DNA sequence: TGCGCCAGCAGATCCGCCGGGGGGCGGGGAGAGACCCAGTACTTC. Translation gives CASRSAGGRGETQYF.

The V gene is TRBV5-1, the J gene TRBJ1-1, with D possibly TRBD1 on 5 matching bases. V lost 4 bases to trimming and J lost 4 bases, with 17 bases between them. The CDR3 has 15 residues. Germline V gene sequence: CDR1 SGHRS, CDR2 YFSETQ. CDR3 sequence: CASSPAGMTSTEAFF. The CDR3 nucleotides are TGCGCCAGCAGCCCGGCAGGGATGACGTCCACTGAAGCTTTCTTT.

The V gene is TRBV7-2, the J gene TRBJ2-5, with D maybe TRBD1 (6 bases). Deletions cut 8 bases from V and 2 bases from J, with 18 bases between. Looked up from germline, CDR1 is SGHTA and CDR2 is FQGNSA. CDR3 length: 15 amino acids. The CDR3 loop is CASSPLFQGQETQYF. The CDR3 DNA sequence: TGTGCCAGCTCCCCCCTCTTCCAGGGGCAAGAGACCCAGTACTTC.

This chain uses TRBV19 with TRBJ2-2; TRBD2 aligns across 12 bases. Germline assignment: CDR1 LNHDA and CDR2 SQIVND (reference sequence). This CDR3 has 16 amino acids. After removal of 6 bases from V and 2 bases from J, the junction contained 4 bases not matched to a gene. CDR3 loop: CASSSGLAGNTGELFF. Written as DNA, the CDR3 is TGTGCCAGTAGCTCGGGACTAGCGGGCAACACCGGGGAGCTGTTTTTT.

CDR3 in amino acids: CASSLGQNSQETQYF. In DNA form, the CDR3 reads TGTGCCAGCAGCTTAGGGCAGAACAGCCAAGAGACCCAGTACTTC. V gene TRBV7-2 combines with J gene TRBJ2-5; no clear D gene. The V gene's germline CDR1 is SGHTA and CDR2 FQGNSA. V was trimmed by 1 base and J by 1 base, leaving 10 bases between them. The CDR3 length is 15 residues.

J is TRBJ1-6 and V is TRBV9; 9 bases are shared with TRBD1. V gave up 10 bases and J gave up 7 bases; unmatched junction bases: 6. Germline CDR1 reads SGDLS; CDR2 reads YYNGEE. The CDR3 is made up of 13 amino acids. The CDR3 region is CAERGTGNSPLHF. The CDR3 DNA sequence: TGTGCCGAACGGGGGACAGGGAATTCACCCCTCCACTTT.

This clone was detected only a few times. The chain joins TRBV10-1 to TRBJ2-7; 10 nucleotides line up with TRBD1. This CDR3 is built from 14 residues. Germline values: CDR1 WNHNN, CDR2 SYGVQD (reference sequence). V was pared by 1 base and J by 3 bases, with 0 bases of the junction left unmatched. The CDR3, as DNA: TGCGCCAGCAGTGAGTGGACAGGGGGCTACGAGCAGTACTTC. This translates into CASSEWTGGYEQYF.

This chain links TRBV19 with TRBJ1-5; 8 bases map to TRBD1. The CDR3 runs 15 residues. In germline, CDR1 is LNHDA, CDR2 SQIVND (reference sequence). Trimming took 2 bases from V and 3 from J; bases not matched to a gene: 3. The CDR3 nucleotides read TGTGCCAGTAGTATAAACAGGGGGGACAATCAGCCCCAGCATTTT. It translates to CASSINRGDNQPQHF.

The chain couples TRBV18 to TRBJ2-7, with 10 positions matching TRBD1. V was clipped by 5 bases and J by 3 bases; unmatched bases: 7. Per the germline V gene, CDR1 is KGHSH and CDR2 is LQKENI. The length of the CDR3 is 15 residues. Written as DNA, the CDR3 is TGTGCCAGCTCAAACCGGGACAGGGGCCGCTACGAGCAGTACTTC. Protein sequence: CASSNRDRGRYEQYF. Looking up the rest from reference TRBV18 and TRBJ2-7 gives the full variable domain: NAGVMQNPRHLVRRRGQEARLRCSPMKGHSHVYWYRQLPEEGLKFMVYLQKENIIDESGMPKERFSAEFPKEGPSILRIQQVVRGDSAAYFCASSNRDRGRYEQYFGPGTRLTVT.

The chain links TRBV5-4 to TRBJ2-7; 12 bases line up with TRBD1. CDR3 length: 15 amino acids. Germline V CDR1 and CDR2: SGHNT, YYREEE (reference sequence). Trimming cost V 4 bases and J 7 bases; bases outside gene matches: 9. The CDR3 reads CASSPPGQGAQEQYF. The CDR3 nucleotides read TGTGCCAGCAGCCCTCCGGGACAGGGGGCGCAGGAGCAGTACTTC.

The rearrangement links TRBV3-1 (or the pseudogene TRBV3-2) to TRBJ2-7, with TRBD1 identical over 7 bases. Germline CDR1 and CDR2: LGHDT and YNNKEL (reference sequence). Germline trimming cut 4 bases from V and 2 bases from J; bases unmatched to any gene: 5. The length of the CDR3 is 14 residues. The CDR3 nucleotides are TGTGCCAGCAGCCGACAGGGTGGAACCTACGAGCAGTACTTC. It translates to CASSRQGGTYEQYF.

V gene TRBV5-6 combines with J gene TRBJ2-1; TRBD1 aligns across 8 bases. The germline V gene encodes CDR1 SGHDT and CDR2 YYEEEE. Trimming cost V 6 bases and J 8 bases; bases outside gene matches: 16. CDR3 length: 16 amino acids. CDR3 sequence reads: CASNFAAQGAHDEQFF. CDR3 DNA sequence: TGTGCCAGCAACTTTGCAGCGCAGGGGGCACATGATGAGCAGTTCTTC.

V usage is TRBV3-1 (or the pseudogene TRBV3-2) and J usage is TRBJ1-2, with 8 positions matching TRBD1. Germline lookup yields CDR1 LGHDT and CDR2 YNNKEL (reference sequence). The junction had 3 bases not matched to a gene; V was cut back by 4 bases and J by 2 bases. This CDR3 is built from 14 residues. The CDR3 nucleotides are TGTGCCAGCAGCCCGGACAGGGTGAACTATGGCTACACCTTC. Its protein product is CASSPDRVNYGYTF.

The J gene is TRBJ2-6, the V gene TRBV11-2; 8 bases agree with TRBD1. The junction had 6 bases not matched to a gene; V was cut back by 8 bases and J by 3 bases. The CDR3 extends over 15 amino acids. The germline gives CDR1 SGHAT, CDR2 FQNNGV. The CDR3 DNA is TGTGCCAGCCGAACAGGGGGTAGTGGGGCCAACGTCCTGACTTTC. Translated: CASRTGGSGANVLTF.

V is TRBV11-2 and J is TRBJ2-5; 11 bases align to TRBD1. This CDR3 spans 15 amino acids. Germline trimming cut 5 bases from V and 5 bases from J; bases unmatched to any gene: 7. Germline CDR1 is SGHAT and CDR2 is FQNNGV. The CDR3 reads CASSMRTGGMETQYF. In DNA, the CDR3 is TGTGCCAGCAGCATGAGGACAGGGGGCATGGAGACCCAGTACTTC.

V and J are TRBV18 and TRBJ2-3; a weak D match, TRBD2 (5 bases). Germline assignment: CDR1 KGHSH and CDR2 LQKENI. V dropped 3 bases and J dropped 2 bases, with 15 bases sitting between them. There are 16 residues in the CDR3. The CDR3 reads CASSPGRATPTDTQYF. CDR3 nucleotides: TGTGCCAGCTCACCCGGGCGGGCCACCCCCACAGATACGCAGTATTTT.

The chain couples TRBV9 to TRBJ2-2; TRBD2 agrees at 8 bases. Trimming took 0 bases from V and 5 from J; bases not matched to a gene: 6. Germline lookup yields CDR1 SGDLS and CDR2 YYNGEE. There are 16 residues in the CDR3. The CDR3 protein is CASSVVASGQTGELFF. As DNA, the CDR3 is TGTGCCAGCAGCGTAGTTGCTAGCGGGCAAACCGGGGAGCTGTTTTTT.